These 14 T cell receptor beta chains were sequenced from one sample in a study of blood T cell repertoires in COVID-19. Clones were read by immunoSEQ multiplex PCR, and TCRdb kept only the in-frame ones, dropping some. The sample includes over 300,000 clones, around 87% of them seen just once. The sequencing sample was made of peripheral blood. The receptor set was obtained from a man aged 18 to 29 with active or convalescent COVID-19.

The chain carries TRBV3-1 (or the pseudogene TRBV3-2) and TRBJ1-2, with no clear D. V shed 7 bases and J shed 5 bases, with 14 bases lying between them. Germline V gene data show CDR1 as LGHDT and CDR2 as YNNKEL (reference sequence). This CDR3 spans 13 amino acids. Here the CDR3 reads CASTRTGSYGYTF. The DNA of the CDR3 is TGTGCCAGCACCCGAACGGGATCTTATGGCTACACCTTC.

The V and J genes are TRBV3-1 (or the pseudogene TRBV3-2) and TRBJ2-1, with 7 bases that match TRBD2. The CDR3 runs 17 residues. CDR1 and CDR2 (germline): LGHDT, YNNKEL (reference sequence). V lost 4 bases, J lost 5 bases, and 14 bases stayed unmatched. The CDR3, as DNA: TGTGCCAGCAGCCCCCCGCCCTGGGGGGGGTTTAACAATGAGCAGTTCTTC. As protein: CASSPPPWGGFNNEQFF.

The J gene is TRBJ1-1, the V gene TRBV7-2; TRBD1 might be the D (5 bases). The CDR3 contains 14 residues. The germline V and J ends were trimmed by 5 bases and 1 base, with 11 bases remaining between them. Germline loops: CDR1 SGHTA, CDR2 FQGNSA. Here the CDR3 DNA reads TGTGCCAGCAGCAGCAGGACAACGAACACTGAAGCTTTCTTT. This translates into CASSSRTTNTEAFF.

CDR3 amino acids: CASSFSGASTDTQYF. CDR3 DNA sequence: TGTGCCAGCAGCTTTAGCGGAGCCAGCACAGATACGCAGTATTTT. This chain connects TRBV7-9 to TRBJ2-3; tentative D call: TRBD2 (6 bases). Germline V lookup: CDR1 SEHNR, CDR2 FQNEAQ (reference sequence). The CDR3 sequence is 15 residues long. V dropped 3 bases and J dropped 0 bases, with 10 bases sitting between them.

The CDR3 DNA reads TGTGCCAGCAGTTCAGGACAGGGAGACGAGCAGTACTTC. This translates into CASSSGQGDEQYF. V usage is TRBV6-6 and J usage is TRBJ2-7; 8 bases fit TRBD1. This CDR3 contains 13 residues. CDR1 and CDR2 (germline): MNHNY, SVGAGI (reference sequence). The trim removed 4 bases at V and 5 bases at J, leaving 4 bases unmatched.

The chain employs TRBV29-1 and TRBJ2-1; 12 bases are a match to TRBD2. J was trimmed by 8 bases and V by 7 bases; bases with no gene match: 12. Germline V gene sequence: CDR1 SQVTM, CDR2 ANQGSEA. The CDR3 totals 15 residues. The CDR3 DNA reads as TGCAGCGCTCCGACGACTAGCGGGGGCCGCGATGAGCAGTTCTTC. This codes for CSAPTTSGGRDEQFF.

CDR3 in amino acids: CASSPLLRDSPLHF. The CDR3 DNA is TGTGCCAGCAGCCCCCTGCTAAGAGATTCACCCCTCCACTTT. This rearrangement joins TRBV2 to TRBJ1-6, with no clear D. The CDR3 is 14 residues long. Trimming took 6 bases from V and 8 from J, leaving 14 bases between them. The germline gives CDR1 SNHLY, CDR2 FYNNEI.

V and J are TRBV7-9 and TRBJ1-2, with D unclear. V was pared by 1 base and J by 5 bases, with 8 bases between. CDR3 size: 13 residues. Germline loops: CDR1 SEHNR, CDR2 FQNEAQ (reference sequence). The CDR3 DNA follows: TGTGCCAGCAGCTTAGATCCTCGTTATGGCTACACCTTC. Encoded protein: CASSLDPRYGYTF.

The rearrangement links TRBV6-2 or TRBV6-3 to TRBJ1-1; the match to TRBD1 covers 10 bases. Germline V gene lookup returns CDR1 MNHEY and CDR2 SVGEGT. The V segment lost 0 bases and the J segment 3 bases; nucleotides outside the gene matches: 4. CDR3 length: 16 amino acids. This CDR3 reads CASSYSVDRGDTEAFF. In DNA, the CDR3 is TGTGCCAGCAGTTACTCGGTGGACAGGGGGGACACTGAAGCTTTCTTT.

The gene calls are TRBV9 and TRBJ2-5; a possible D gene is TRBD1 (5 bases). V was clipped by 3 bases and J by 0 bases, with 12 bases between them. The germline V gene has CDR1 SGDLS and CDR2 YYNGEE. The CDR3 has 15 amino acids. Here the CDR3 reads CASSGRTLYQETQYF. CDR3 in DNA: TGTGCCAGCAGCGGCCGGACACTGTACCAAGAGACCCAGTACTTC.

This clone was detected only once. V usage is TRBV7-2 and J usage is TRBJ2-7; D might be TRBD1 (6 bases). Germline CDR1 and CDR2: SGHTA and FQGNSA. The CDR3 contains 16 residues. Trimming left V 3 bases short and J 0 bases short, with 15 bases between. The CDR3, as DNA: TGTGCCAGCAGCTTCCTGGGGGCAGGGGACTCCTACGAGCAGTACTTC. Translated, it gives CASSFLGAGDSYEQYF.

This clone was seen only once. CDR3 sequence reads: CASSLDRSSYNSPLHF. CDR3 nucleotide sequence: TGTGCCAGCAGCCTAGACAGAAGCTCCTATAATTCACCCCTCCACTTT. This chain uses TRBV28 with TRBJ1-6; D possibly corresponds to TRBD1 (5 bases). Per germline, CDR1 MDHEN and CDR2 SYDVKM. The length of the CDR3 is 16 residues. Trimming pared 6 bases from V and 0 bases from J, leaving 12 bases between.

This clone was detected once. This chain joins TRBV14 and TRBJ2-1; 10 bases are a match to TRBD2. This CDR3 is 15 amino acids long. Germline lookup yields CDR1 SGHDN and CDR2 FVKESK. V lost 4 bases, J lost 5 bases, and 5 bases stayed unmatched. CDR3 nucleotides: TGTGCCAGCAGCCCAGGACTAGCGGTTCACAATGAGCAGTTCTTC. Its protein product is CASSPGLAVHNEQFF.

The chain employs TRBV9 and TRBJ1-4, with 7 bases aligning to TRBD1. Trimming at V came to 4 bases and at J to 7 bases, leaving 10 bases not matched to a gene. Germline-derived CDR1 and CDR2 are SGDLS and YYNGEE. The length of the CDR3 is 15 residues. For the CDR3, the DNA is TGTGCCAGCAGCATATCAGGGGGAGTTAGTGAAAAACTGTTTTTT. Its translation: CASSISGGVSEKLFF. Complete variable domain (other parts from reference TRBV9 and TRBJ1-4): DSGVTQTPKHLITATGQRVTLRCSPRSGDLSVYWYQQSLDQGLQFLIQYYNGEERAKGNILERFSAQQFPDLHSELNLSSLELGDSALYFCASSISGGVSEKLFFGSGTQLSVL.